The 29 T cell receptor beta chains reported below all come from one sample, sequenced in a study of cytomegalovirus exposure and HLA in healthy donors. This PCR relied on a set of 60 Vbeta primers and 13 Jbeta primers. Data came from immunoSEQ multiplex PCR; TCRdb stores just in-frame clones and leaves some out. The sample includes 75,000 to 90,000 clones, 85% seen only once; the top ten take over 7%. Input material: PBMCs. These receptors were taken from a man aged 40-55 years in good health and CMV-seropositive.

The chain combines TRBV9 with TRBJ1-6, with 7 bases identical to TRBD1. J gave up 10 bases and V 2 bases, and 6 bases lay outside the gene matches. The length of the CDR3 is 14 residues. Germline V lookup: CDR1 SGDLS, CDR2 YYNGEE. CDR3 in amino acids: CASSVDRERSPLHF. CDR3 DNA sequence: TGTGCCAGCAGCGTCGACAGGGAAAGGTCACCCCTCCACTTT. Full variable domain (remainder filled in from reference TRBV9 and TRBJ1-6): DSGVTQTPKHLITATGQRVTLRCSPRSGDLSVYWYQQSLDQGLQFLIQYYNGEERAKGNILERFSAQQFPDLHSELNLSSLELGDSALYFCASSVDRERSPLHFGNGTRLTVT.

The CDR3 DNA sequence: TGCAGCGGGCAGGGGTCCTACGAGCAGTACTTC. Residues: CSGQGSYEQYF. The chain couples TRBV29-1 to TRBJ2-7, with D maybe TRBD1 (6 bases). Trimming removed 7 bases from V and 1 base from J, with 8 bases in between. The CDR3 consists of 11 residues. Germline assignment: CDR1 SQVTM and CDR2 ANQGSEA.

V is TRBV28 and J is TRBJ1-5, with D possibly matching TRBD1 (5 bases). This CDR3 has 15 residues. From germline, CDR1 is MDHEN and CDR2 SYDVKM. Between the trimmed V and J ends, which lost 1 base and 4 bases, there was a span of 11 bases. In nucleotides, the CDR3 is TGTGCCAGCAGTTTATCCGCAGGGCCAAATCAGCCCCAGCATTTT. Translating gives CASSLSAGPNQPQHF.

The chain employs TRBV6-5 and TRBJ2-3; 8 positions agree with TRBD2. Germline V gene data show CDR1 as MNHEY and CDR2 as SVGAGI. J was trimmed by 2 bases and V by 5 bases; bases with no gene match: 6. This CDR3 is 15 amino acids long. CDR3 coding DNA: TGTGCCAGCAGTCTCAGCGGGAGTTACACAGATACGCAGTATTTT. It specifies CASSLSGSYTDTQYF.

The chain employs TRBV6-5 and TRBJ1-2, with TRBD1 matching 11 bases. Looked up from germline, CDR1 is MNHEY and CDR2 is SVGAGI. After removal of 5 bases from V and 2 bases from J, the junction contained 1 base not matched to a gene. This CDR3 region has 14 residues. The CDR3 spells CASSRDRGNYGYTF. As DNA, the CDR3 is TGTGCCAGCAGTCGGGACAGGGGGAACTATGGCTACACCTTC.

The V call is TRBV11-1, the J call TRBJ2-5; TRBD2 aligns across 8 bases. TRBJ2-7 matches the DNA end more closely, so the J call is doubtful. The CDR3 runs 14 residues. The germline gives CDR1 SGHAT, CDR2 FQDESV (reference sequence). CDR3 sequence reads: CASSLVGGAYEQYF. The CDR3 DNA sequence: TGTGCCAGCAGCTTGGTCGGGGGGGCGTACGAGCAGTACTTC.

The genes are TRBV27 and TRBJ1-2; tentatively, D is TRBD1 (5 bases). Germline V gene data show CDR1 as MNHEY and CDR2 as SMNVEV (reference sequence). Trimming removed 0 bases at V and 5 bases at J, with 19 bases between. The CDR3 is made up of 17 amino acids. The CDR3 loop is CASSLSVGGVQAYGYTF. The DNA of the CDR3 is TGTGCCAGCAGTTTATCGGTCGGTGGGGTACAGGCTTATGGCTACACCTTC.

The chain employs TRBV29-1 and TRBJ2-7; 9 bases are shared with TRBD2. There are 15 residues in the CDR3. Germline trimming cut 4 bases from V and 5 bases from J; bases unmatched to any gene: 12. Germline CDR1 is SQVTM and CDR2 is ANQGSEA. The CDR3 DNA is TGCAGCGTTGTTACGGCGGGAGGGCCGAGGGACGAGCAGTACTTC. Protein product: CSVVTAGGPRDEQYF.

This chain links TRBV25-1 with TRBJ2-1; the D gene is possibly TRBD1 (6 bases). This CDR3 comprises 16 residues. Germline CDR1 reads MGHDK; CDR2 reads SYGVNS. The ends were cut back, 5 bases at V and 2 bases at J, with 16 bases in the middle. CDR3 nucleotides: TGTGCCAGCAGTACGACAGGTGGAGACCCCTACAATGAGCAGTTCTTC. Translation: CASSTTGGDPYNEQFF.

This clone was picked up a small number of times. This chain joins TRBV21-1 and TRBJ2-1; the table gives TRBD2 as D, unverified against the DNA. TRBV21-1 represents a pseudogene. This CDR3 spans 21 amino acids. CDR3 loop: CASSKSKGRGRASWVYNEQFF. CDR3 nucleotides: TGTGCCAGCAGCAAATCTAAGGGCAGAGGGAGGGCGTCTTGGGTCTACAATGAGCAGTTCTTC.

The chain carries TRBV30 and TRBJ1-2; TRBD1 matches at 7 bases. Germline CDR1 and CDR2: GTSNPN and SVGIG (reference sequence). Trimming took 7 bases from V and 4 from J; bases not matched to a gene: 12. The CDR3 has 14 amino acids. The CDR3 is CASPDRTSRYGYTF. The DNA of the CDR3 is TGTGCCTCCCCGGACAGGACGTCCCGCTATGGCTACACCTTC.

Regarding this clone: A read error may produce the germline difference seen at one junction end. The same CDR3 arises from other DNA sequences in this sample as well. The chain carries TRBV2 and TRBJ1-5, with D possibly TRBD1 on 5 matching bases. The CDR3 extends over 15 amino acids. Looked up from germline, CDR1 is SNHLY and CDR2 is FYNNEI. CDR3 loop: CASSEAGVGNQPQHF. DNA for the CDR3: TGTGCCAGCAGTGAAGCAGGGGTGGGCAATCAGCCCCAGCACTTT.

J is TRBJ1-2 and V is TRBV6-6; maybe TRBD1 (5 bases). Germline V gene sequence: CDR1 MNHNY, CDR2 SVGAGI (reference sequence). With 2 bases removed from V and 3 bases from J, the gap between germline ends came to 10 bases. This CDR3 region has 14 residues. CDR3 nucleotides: TGTGCCAGCAGTTACGGGGGGACGGACTATGGCTACACCTTC. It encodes CASSYGGTDYGYTF.

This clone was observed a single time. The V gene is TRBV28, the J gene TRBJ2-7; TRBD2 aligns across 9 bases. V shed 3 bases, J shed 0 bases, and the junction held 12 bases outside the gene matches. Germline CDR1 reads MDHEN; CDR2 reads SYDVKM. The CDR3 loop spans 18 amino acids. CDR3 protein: CASSLVAGDIVGSYEQYF. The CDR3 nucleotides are TGTGCCAGCAGTTTGGTAGCGGGAGATATCGTAGGCTCCTACGAGCAGTACTTC.

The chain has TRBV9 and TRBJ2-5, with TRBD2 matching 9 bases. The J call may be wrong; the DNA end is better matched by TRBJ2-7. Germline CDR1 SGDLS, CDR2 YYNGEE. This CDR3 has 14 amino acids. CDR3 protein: CASSPLLAGNEQYF. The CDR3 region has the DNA TGTGCCAGCAGCCCCCTTCTAGCGGGAAACGAGCAGTACTTC.

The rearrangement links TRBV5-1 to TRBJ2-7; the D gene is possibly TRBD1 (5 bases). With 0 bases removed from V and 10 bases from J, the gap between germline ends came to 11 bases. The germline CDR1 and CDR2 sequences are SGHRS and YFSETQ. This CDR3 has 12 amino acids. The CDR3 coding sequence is TGCGCCAGCAGCTTGGCAGGGCGGCCCCAGTACTTC. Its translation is CASSLAGRPQYF. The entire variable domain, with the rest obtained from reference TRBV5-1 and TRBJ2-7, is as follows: KAGVTQTPRYLIKTRGQQVTLSCSPISGHRSVSWYQQTPGQGLQFLFEYFSETQRNKGNFPGRFSGRQFSNSRSEMNVSTLELGDSALYLCASSLAGRPQYFGPGTRLTVT.

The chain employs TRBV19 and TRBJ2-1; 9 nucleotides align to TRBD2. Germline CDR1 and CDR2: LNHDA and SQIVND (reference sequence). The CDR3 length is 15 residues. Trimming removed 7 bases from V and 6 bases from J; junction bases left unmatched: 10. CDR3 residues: CASNSLAGLFNEQFF. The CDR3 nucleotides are TGTGCCAGTAATTCTCTAGCGGGGCTTTTCAATGAGCAGTTCTTC.

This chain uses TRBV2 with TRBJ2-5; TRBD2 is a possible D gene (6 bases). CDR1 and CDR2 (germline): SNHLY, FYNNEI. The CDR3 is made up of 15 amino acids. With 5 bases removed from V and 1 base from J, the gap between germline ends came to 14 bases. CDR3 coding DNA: TGTGCCAGCAGTAGACTAGTTGGGTCCCAAGAGACCCAGTACTTC. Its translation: CASSRLVGSQETQYF.

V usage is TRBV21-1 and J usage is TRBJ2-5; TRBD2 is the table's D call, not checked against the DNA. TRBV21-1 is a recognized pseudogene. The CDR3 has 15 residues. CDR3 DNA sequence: TGTGCCAGCAGCAAAGCTGGCGGGGACGGGGAGACCCAGTACTTC. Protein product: CASSKAGGDGETQYF.

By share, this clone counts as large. This CDR3 is CASSLGGLRTEAFF. The CDR3 region has the DNA TGTGCCAGCAGCTTGGGAGGACTTAGAACTGAAGCTTTCTTT. This chain joins TRBV5-8 and TRBJ1-1; D is unclear. The CDR3 runs to 14 residues. The V end lost 0 bases, the J end lost 5 bases, and 11 bases lay between the germline ends. Germline assignment: CDR1 SGHTS and CDR2 YDEGEE.

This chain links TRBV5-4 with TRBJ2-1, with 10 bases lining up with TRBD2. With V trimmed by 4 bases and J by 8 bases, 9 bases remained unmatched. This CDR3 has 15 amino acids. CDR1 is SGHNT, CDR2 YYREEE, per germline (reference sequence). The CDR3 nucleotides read TGTGCCAGCAGCCCCGGGACTAGCGCGAGAGATGAGCAGTTCTTC. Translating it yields CASSPGTSARDEQFF.

The CDR3 DNA reads TGCGCCAGCAGCCCTCGGGACTGGGTCTACAATGAGCAGTTCTTC. This translates into CASSPRDWVYNEQFF. This chain uses TRBV5-1 with TRBJ2-1; D is perhaps TRBD2 (6 bases). The CDR3 covers 15 residues. V shed 4 bases and J shed 3 bases, with 14 bases lying between them. The V gene's germline CDR1 is SGHRS and CDR2 YFSETQ.

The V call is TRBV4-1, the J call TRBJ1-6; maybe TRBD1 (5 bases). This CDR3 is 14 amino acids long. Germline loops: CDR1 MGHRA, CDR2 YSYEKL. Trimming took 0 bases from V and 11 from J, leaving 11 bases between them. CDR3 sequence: CASSQEWGGAPLHF. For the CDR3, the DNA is TGCGCCAGCAGCCAAGAATGGGGCGGGGCACCCCTCCACTTT.

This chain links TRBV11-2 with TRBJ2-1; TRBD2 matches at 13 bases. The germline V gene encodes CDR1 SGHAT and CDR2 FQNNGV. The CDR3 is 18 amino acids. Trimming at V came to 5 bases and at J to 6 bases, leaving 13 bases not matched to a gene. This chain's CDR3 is CASSARLAGGPLRNEQFF. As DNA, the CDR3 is TGTGCCAGCAGCGCCAGACTAGCGGGGGGTCCCCTGCGCAATGAGCAGTTCTTC.

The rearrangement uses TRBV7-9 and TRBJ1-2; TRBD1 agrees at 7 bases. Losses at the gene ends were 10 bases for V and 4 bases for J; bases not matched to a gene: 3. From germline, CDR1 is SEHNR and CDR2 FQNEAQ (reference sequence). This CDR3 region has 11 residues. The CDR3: CATRQGYGYTF. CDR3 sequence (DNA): TGTGCCACCCGACAGGGCTATGGCTACACCTTC. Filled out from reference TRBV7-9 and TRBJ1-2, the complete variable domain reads DTGVSQNPRHKITKRGQNVTFRCDPISEHNRLYWYRQTLGQGPEFLTYFQNEAQLEKSRLLSDRFSAERPKGSFSTLEIQRTEQGDSAMYLCATRQGYGYTFGSGTRLTVV.

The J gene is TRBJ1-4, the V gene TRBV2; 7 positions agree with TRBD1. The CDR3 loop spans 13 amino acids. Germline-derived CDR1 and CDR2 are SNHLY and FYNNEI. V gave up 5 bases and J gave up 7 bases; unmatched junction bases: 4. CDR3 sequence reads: CASSRTGFEKLFF. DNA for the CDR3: TGTGCCAGCAGTCGGACAGGTTTTGAAAAACTGTTTTTT. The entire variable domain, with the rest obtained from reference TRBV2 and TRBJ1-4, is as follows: EPEVTQTPSHQVTQMGQEVILRCVPISNHLYFYWYRQILGQKVEFLVSFYNNEISEKSEIFDDQFSVERPDGSNFTLKIRSTKLEDSAMYFCASSRTGFEKLFFGSGTQLSVL.

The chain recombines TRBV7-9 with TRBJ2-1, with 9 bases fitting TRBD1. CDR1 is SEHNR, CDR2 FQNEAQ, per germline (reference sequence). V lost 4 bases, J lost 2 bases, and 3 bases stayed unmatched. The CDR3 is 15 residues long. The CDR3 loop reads CASSSGQGTYNEQFF. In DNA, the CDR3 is TGTGCCAGCAGCTCGGGACAGGGAACCTACAATGAGCAGTTCTTC.

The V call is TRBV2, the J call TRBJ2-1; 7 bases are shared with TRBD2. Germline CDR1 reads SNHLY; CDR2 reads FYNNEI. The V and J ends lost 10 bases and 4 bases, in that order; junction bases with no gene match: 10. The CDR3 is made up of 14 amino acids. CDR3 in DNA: TGTGCCAAATCTTGGGGAGCGGGGTACAATGAGCAGTTCTTC. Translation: CAKSWGAGYNEQFF.

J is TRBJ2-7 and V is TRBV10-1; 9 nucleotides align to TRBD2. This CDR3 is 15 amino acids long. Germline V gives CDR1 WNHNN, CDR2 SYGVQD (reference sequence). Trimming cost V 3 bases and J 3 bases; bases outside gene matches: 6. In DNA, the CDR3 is TGCGCCAGCAGTGAAAGCGGGGGGCCCTACTACGAGCAGTACTTC. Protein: CASSESGGPYYEQYF.